This entry lists 7 T cell receptor beta chains sequenced from one sample in a study of blood T cell repertoires in COVID-19. Clones were read by immunoSEQ multiplex PCR, and TCRdb kept only the in-frame ones, dropping some. The sample lists some 180,000 clones; about 80% were seen once. What was sequenced was peripheral blood. Every receptor here comes from a man aged 60-69 years with acute or convalescent COVID-19.

The chain uses TRBV21-1 and TRBJ2-6; TRBD2 is taken as the D call from the table, unchecked against the DNA. TRBV21-1 is reported as a pseudogene. This CDR3 is 20 amino acids long. CDR3: CASSKAQFPLAESGANVLTF. The DNA of the CDR3 is TGTGCCAGCAGCAAAGCGCAATTCCCCCTAGCGGAATCTGGGGCCAACGTCCTGACTTTC.

This clone appeared a few times. The chain joins TRBV7-2 to TRBJ1-2; 11 bases match TRBD1. Germline V CDR1 and CDR2: SGHTA, FQGNSA. The junction had 4 bases not matched to a gene; V was cut back by 4 bases and J by 3 bases. There are 15 residues in the CDR3. This chain's CDR3 is CASSSQDRGHYGYTF. The CDR3 DNA reads TGTGCCAGCAGCTCTCAGGACAGGGGGCACTATGGCTACACCTTC.

This sequence joins TRBV7-8 and TRBJ1-3, with unresolved D. The germline V and J ends were trimmed by 5 bases and 4 bases, with 15 bases remaining between them. Germline loops: CDR1 SGHVS, CDR2 FQNEAQ. This CDR3 has 15 residues. This chain's CDR3 is CASSDPGEPGNTIYF. The CDR3 DNA reads as TGTGCCAGCAGCGACCCCGGGGAGCCCGGAAACACCATATATTTT.

The table lists this clone with a few counts. This rearrangement joins TRBV2 to TRBJ2-1; D remains ambiguous. The CDR3 spans 14 residues. Germline lookup yields CDR1 SNHLY and CDR2 FYNNEI. V dropped 3 bases and J dropped 5 bases, with 11 bases sitting between them. CDR3 sequence (DNA): TGTGCCAGCAGTGACGCGGTCGGTAACAATGAGCAGTTCTTC. Amino acid sequence: CASSDAVGNNEQFF.

In this sample, this clone turned up a few times. The chain uses TRBV29-1 and TRBJ1-5; 11 positions match TRBD1. The CDR3 is made up of 13 amino acids. The J segment lost 6 bases and the V segment lost 3 bases, leaving 1 base of the junction unmatched. CDR1 is SQVTM and CDR2 is ANQGSEA in the germline V gene. This chain's CDR3 is CSVEGTGGQPQHF. DNA of the CDR3: TGCAGCGTTGAGGGGACAGGGGGTCAGCCCCAGCATTTT.

This clone was observed a handful of times. V gene TRBV29-1 combines with J gene TRBJ1-5; 8 positions match TRBD1. The CDR3 consists of 13 residues. The V gene's germline CDR1 is SQVTM and CDR2 ANQGSEA. Unmatched junction bases numbered 7, after V lost 5 bases and J lost 7 bases. CDR3 region: CSVSQGAGQPQHF. In DNA, the CDR3 is TGCAGCGTTTCCCAGGGGGCAGGACAGCCCCAGCATTTT.

V gene TRBV7-9 combines with J gene TRBJ2-3, with 10 bases identical to TRBD2. Germline trimming cut 4 bases from V and 0 bases from J; bases unmatched to any gene: 4. This CDR3 is built from 16 residues. Germline CDR1 SEHNR, CDR2 FQNEAQ (reference sequence). CDR3 amino acids: CASSWTSGASTDTQYF. The CDR3 DNA reads as TGTGCCAGCAGCTGGACTAGCGGAGCTAGCACAGATACGCAGTATTTT.